This T cell receptor (beta chain) appears in the sequencing data of a study of beta chain features in type 1 diabetes. Study as a whole: Age, gender, cell numbers and subset yield matched between patients and controls.

V shed 0 bases, J shed 4 bases, and the junction held 4 bases outside the gene matches. Germline V lookup: CDR1 GTSNPN, CDR2 SVGIG (reference sequence). The CDR3 extends over 14 amino acids. Note on this clone: The target antigen is unknown.

Study-wide results and limits: Moderate yet significant TCRB CDR3 shortening was seen in Type 1 diabetes patients in all four CD4+ subsets. Compared with healthy donors, patients appeared to share more similar naive, central memory and regulatory TCRB repertoires. The question of HLA type influencing TCRB rearrangement was one that remained unresolved here.

As every portion of the isolated RNA was reverse transcribed, the sequencing read expressed TCRB transcripts. Sequencing was performed with immunoSEQ multiplex PCR; in TCRdb, only in-frame clones are kept and a portion is missing. The repertoire includes about 250,000 clones, approximately 10% of them detected once, and over 0.015% sits in the top ten. This TCR was recovered from a man between 25 and 39 years old with type 1 diabetes. Input material: naive CD4+ T cells from blood. This chain links TRBV30 with TRBJ2-3; 7 positions match TRBD2. CDR3 nucleotide sequence: TGTGCCTGGAGTGTAGCGGGGTGGGCAGATACGCAGTATTTT. Its protein product is CAWSVAGWADTQYF.